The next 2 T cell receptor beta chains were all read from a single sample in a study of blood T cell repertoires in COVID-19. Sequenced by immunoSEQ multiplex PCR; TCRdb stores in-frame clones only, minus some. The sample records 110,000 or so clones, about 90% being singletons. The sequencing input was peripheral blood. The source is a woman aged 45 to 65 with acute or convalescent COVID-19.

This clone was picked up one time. The CDR3 protein is CASTRDSNQRAKNIQYF. For the CDR3, the DNA is TGTGCCAGCACCCGGGACAGCAATCAGAGAGCCAAAAACATTCAGTACTTC. The chain carries TRBV28 and TRBJ2-4; TRBD1 matches at 7 bases. The CDR3 consists of 17 residues. The germline CDR1 and CDR2 sequences are MDHEN and SYDVKM. Unmatched junction bases numbered 12, after V lost 7 bases and J lost 0 bases. The variable domain in full, with the rest retrieved from reference TRBV28 and TRBJ2-4, is DVKVTQSSRYLVKRTGEKVFLECVQDMDHENMFWYRQDPGLGLRLIYFSYDVKMKEKGDIPEGYSVSREKKERFSLILESASTNQTSMYLCASTRDSNQRAKNIQYFGAGTRLSVL.

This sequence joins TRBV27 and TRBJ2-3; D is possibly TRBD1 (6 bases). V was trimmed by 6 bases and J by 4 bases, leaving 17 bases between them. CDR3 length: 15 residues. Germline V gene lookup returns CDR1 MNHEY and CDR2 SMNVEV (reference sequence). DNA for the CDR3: TGTGCCAGCAGCGACCGGGACAACCTGGCAGATACGCAGTATTTT. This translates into CASSDRDNLADTQYF.